These T cell receptor beta chains were read from a single sample in a study of T-cell reconstitution after alpha-beta-depleted transplantation in children. Each CDR3 protein is one row after TCRdb ran MiXCR on the PCR reads. This sample carries around 490,000 distinct CDR3 sequences, 9.5% to 12% of them seen once, and the ten largest clones take around 15%. The source was PBMCs, mostly from graft donor cells, collected 180 days after TCRalphabeta/CD19-depleted stem cell transplant. These receptors all come from a female patient between 2 and 15 years old who had a stem cell transplant for aplastic anemia, so the T cells may come from the graft donor. Both conserved end residues are part of each CDR3. D genes are given only for firm matches. Rows give clone size only sometimes, using once, few, many, or a class for an expanded clone.

j_call: TRBJ2-5
clone_size: few
d_call: TRBD1
v_call: TRBV7-2
cdr3_aa: CASSLTGRQETQYF
cdr3_nt: TGTGCCAGCAGCTTGACAGGGCGACAAGAGACCCAGTACTTC

j_call: TRBJ2-3
clone_size: many
d_call: NA
v_call: TRBV3-1
cdr3_aa: CASSLLGTSDTQYF
cdr3_nt: TGTGCCAGCAGCCTTCTAGGGACATCAGATACGCAGTATTTT

j_call: TRBJ2-1
clone_size: NA
d_call: NA
v_call: TRBV20-1
cdr3_aa: CSARDQLGLYNEQFF
cdr3_nt: TGCAGTGCTAGAGATCAATTAGGCTTATACAATGAGCAGTTCTTC

j_call: TRBJ2-7
clone_size: NA
d_call: TRBD2
v_call: TRBV15
cdr3_aa: CATSRSREGTYEQYF
cdr3_nt: TGTGCCACCAGCAGGAGTCGGGAGGGTACGTACGAGCAGTACTTC

j_call: TRBJ2-3
clone_size: few
d_call: NA
v_call: TRBV6-5
cdr3_aa: CASSYSDNTDTQYF
cdr3_nt: TGTGCCAGCAGTTACTCGGACAACACAGATACGCAGTATTTT

j_call: TRBJ2-2
clone_size: many
d_call: TRBD2
v_call: TRBV5-1
cdr3_aa: CASSPTTSGRFGELFF
cdr3_nt: TGCGCCAGCAGCCCAACGACTAGCGGGAGGTTCGGGGAGCTGTTTTTT

j_call: TRBJ2-1
clone_size: NA
d_call: TRBD2
v_call: TRBV5-5
cdr3_aa: CASSFLGTSGGLYNEQFF
cdr3_nt: TGTGCCAGCAGCTTTCTCGGGACTAGCGGGGGGCTATACAATGAGCAGTTCTTC

j_call: TRBJ2-7
clone_size: few
d_call: TRBD1
v_call: TRBV12-3/TRBV12-4
cdr3_aa: CASSFRDRPHEQYF
cdr3_nt: TGTGCCAGCAGTTTTAGGGACAGACCCCACGAGCAGTACTTC

j_call: TRBJ2-2
clone_size: few
d_call: NA
v_call: TRBV9
cdr3_aa: CASSVGTGYTGELFF
cdr3_nt: TGTGCCAGCAGCGTAGGTACAGGCTACACCGGGGAGCTGTTTTTT

j_call: TRBJ2-1
clone_size: few
d_call: NA
v_call: TRBV7-3
cdr3_aa: CASSSPGEVPEQFF
cdr3_nt: TGTGCCAGCAGCTCCCCCGGAGAAGTGCCGGAGCAGTTCTTC

j_call: TRBJ2-2
clone_size: NA
d_call: TRBD2
v_call: TRBV7-3
cdr3_aa: CASSHGLAGINTGELFF
cdr3_nt: TGTGCCAGCAGCCATGGACTAGCGGGGATTAACACCGGGGAGCTGTTTTTT

j_call: TRBJ2-1
clone_size: many
d_call: TRBD2
v_call: TRBV24-1
cdr3_aa: CATRGRGRGNEQFF
cdr3_nt: TGTGCCACGCGGGGGAGGGGACGGGGCAATGAGCAGTTCTTC

j_call: TRBJ2-1
clone_size: NA
d_call: TRBD2
v_call: TRBV15
cdr3_aa: CATSVKEAGFGWNEQFF
cdr3_nt: TGTGCCACCAGCGTTAAAGAAGCGGGGTTTGGGTGGAATGAGCAGTTCTTC

j_call: TRBJ2-6
clone_size: NA
d_call: NA
v_call: TRBV7-8
cdr3_aa: CASSLAPSGANVLTF
cdr3_nt: TGTGCCAGCAGCTTAGCTCCCTCTGGGGCCAACGTCCTGACTTTC

j_call: TRBJ2-2
clone_size: many
d_call: TRBD1
v_call: TRBV19
cdr3_aa: CASIGQGTGELFF
cdr3_nt: TGTGCCAGTATAGGACAGGGGACCGGGGAGCTGTTTTTT

j_call: TRBJ2-1
clone_size: NA
d_call: NA
v_call: TRBV7-6
cdr3_aa: CASSPRGREFNYNEQFF
cdr3_nt: TGTGCCAGCAGCCCGAGGGGGAGGGAGTTTAATTACAATGAGCAGTTCTTC

j_call: TRBJ1-2
clone_size: once
d_call: NA
v_call: TRBV6-2/TRBV6-3
cdr3_aa: CASSYSRGQSATDYGYTF
cdr3_nt: TGTGCCAGCAGTTACTCGCGAGGACAGTCGGCGACGGACTATGGCTACACCTTC

j_call: TRBJ1-1
clone_size: NA
d_call: TRBD1
v_call: TRBV5-4
cdr3_aa: CASSLRDRGRSLMMNTEAFF
cdr3_nt: TGTGCCAGCAGCTTGAGGGACAGGGGCCGAAGTCTTATGATGAACACTGAAGCTTTCTTT

j_call: TRBJ2-4
clone_size: NA
d_call: NA
v_call: TRBV20-1
cdr3_aa: CSAEKNIQYF
cdr3_nt: TGCAGTGCAGAGAAAAACATTCAGTACTTC

j_call: TRBJ2-6
clone_size: many
d_call: NA
v_call: TRBV5-1
cdr3_aa: CASSLESSGANVLTF
cdr3_nt: TGCGCCAGCAGCTTGGAATCCTCTGGGGCCAACGTCCTGACTTTC

j_call: TRBJ2-5
clone_size: NA
d_call: TRBD1
v_call: TRBV18
cdr3_aa: CASSPPGQGMLGETQYF
cdr3_nt: TGTGCCAGCTCACCACCGGGACAGGGGATGCTTGGCGAGACCCAGTACTTC

j_call: TRBJ2-5
clone_size: NA
d_call: TRBD2
v_call: TRBV5-4
cdr3_aa: CASSLAAGEAGETQYF
cdr3_nt: TGTGCCAGCAGCTTGGCAGCGGGAGAAGCGGGAGAGACCCAGTACTTC

j_call: TRBJ2-3
clone_size: few
d_call: TRBD2
v_call: TRBV6-5
cdr3_aa: CASSSRAGGGTDTQYF
cdr3_nt: TGTGCCAGCAGTTCCCGAGCGGGAGGGGGCACAGATACGCAGTATTTT

j_call: TRBJ2-1
clone_size: NA
d_call: NA
v_call: TRBV7-2
cdr3_aa: CASSLVVAPGDEQFF
cdr3_nt: TGTGCCAGCAGCTTAGTAGTAGCCCCGGGGGATGAGCAGTTCTTC

j_call: TRBJ1-5
clone_size: NA
d_call: NA
v_call: TRBV15
cdr3_aa: CATSRDSGPGNQPQHF
cdr3_nt: TGTGCCACCAGCAGGGATTCGGGCCCTGGGAATCAGCCCCAGCATTTT

j_call: TRBJ2-3
clone_size: many
d_call: NA
v_call: TRBV20-1
cdr3_aa: CSARVGSSTDTQYF
cdr3_nt: TGCAGTGCTAGAGTGGGATCTAGCACAGATACGCAGTATTTT

j_call: TRBJ2-5
clone_size: NA
d_call: TRBD2
v_call: TRBV20-1
cdr3_aa: CSARILAGGPETQYF
cdr3_nt: TGCAGTGCTCGCATACTAGCGGGAGGGCCGGAGACCCAGTACTTC

j_call: TRBJ1-1
clone_size: NA
d_call: NA
v_call: TRBV3-1
cdr3_aa: CASSQVAGDTEAFF
cdr3_nt: TGTGCCAGCAGCCAAGTGGCGGGGGACACTGAAGCTTTCTTT

j_call: TRBJ2-1
clone_size: few
d_call: NA
v_call: TRBV20-1
cdr3_aa: CSARPEAFHEQFF
cdr3_nt: TGCAGTGCTAGACCCGAAGCGTTCCATGAGCAGTTCTTC

j_call: TRBJ1-5
clone_size: many
d_call: NA
v_call: TRBV20-1
cdr3_aa: CSARDAGPSWHF
cdr3_nt: TGCAGTGCTAGAGATGCGGGGCCCTCTTGGCATTTT

j_call: TRBJ1-2
clone_size: NA
d_call: NA
v_call: TRBV6-1
cdr3_aa: CASRTGTASIHGYTF
cdr3_nt: TGTGCCAGCCGCACCGGGACTGCAAGTATCCATGGCTACACCTTC

j_call: TRBJ1-4
clone_size: NA
d_call: NA
v_call: TRBV20-1
cdr3_aa: CSAPIPSGGRNEKLFF
cdr3_nt: TGCAGTGCTCCCATCCCTTCCGGGGGCCGAAATGAAAAACTGTTTTTT

j_call: TRBJ2-3
clone_size: NA
d_call: NA
v_call: TRBV7-9
cdr3_aa: CASSVGLWNTDTQYF
cdr3_nt: TGTGCCAGCAGCGTGGGGTTGTGGAACACAGATACGCAGTATTTT

j_call: TRBJ1-4
clone_size: NA
d_call: NA
v_call: TRBV28
cdr3_aa: CASSFGQRLNEKLFF
cdr3_nt: TGTGCCAGCAGTTTCGGGCAGCGCCTTAATGAAAAACTGTTTTTT

j_call: TRBJ1-2
clone_size: NA
d_call: NA
v_call: TRBV9
cdr3_aa: CASSVNGGGYTF
cdr3_nt: TGTGCCAGCAGCGTAAATGGAGGAGGCTACACCTTC

j_call: TRBJ1-1
clone_size: NA
d_call: NA
v_call: TRBV27
cdr3_aa: CASSTGHPTEAFF
cdr3_nt: TGTGCCAGCAGTACGGGACACCCCACTGAAGCTTTCTTT

j_call: TRBJ2-7
clone_size: few
d_call: NA
v_call: TRBV7-9
cdr3_aa: CASSSGGGYYEQYF
cdr3_nt: TGTGCCAGCAGCTCGGGTGGAGGATACTACGAGCAGTACTTC

j_call: TRBJ2-7
clone_size: NA
d_call: NA
v_call: TRBV29-1
cdr3_aa: CSVRQGWTYEQYF
cdr3_nt: TGCAGCGTCCGCCAGGGGTGGACCTACGAGCAGTACTTC

j_call: TRBJ1-4
clone_size: NA
d_call: NA
v_call: TRBV6-1
cdr3_aa: CASSRRLGEKLFF
cdr3_nt: TGTGCCAGCAGTCGAAGGCTCGGTGAAAAACTGTTTTTT

j_call: TRBJ2-1
clone_size: NA
d_call: NA
v_call: TRBV30
cdr3_aa: CAWSVSTPGYNEQFF
cdr3_nt: TGTGCCTGGAGTGTAAGTACCCCGGGGTACAATGAGCAGTTCTTC

j_call: TRBJ2-5
clone_size: NA
d_call: NA
v_call: TRBV29-1
cdr3_aa: CSADTLAETQYF
cdr3_nt: TGCAGCGCGGATACCCTAGCGGAGACCCAGTACTTC

j_call: TRBJ2-7
clone_size: few
d_call: NA
v_call: TRBV27
cdr3_aa: CASSLKGVAYEQYF
cdr3_nt: TGTGCCAGCAGTCTCAAGGGGGTAGCCTACGAGCAGTACTTC

j_call: TRBJ2-7
clone_size: NA
d_call: NA
v_call: TRBV6-2/TRBV6-3
cdr3_aa: CASSYGTRSYEQYF
cdr3_nt: TGTGCCAGCAGTTACGGGACTCGTTCCTACGAGCAGTACTTC

j_call: TRBJ2-7
clone_size: NA
d_call: NA
v_call: TRBV10-3
cdr3_aa: CAIASHYEQYF
cdr3_nt: TGTGCCATCGCTAGCCACTACGAGCAGTACTTC

j_call: TRBJ2-5
clone_size: few
d_call: TRBD1
v_call: TRBV5-1
cdr3_aa: CASTWDSQETQYF
cdr3_nt: TGCGCCAGCACGTGGGACAGCCAAGAGACCCAGTACTTC

j_call: TRBJ1-6
clone_size: NA
d_call: NA
v_call: TRBV9
cdr3_aa: CASSGTGVGNSPLHF
cdr3_nt: TGTGCCAGCAGCGGGACCGGGGTGGGGAATTCACCCCTCCACTTT

j_call: TRBJ2-3
clone_size: NA
d_call: TRBD2
v_call: TRBV20-1
cdr3_aa: CSAPNLAGASDTQYF
cdr3_nt: TGCAGTGCCCCCAACCTAGCGGGAGCCTCAGATACGCAGTATTTT

j_call: TRBJ1-6
clone_size: NA
d_call: NA
v_call: TRBV7-2
cdr3_aa: CASSFGRWGGSPLHF
cdr3_nt: TGTGCCAGCAGCTTCGGGAGGTGGGGAGGTTCACCCCTCCACTTT

j_call: TRBJ2-1
clone_size: NA
d_call: NA
v_call: TRBV18
cdr3_aa: CASSQRDRSSYNEQFF
cdr3_nt: TGTGCCAGCTCCCAACGAGACAGGAGCTCCTACAATGAGCAGTTCTTC

j_call: TRBJ2-1
clone_size: NA
d_call: NA
v_call: TRBV29-1
cdr3_aa: CSVDSEQFF
cdr3_nt: TGCAGCGTTGATTCGGAGCAGTTCTTC

j_call: TRBJ2-7
clone_size: NA
d_call: NA
v_call: TRBV7-8
cdr3_aa: CASSLGARQYF
cdr3_nt: TGTGCCAGCAGCTTAGGGGCGAGGCAGTACTTC

j_call: TRBJ1-2
clone_size: NA
d_call: NA
v_call: TRBV9
cdr3_aa: CASSVATTRGYGYTF
cdr3_nt: TGTGCCAGCAGCGTAGCAACCACACGGGGCTATGGCTACACCTTC

j_call: TRBJ2-7
clone_size: few
d_call: NA
v_call: TRBV28
cdr3_aa: CASSRNEQYF
cdr3_nt: TGTGCCAGCAGCAGAAACGAGCAGTACTTC

j_call: TRBJ2-6
clone_size: NA
d_call: NA
v_call: TRBV7-8
cdr3_aa: CASSLIVASSGANVLTF
cdr3_nt: TGTGCCAGCAGCTTAATCGTCGCATCCTCTGGGGCCAACGTCCTGACTTTC

j_call: TRBJ2-3
clone_size: few
d_call: TRBD2
v_call: TRBV20-1
cdr3_aa: CSTSGRAGTDTQYF
cdr3_nt: TGCAGTACCAGCGGGAGGGCCGGCACAGATACGCAGTATTTT